The clone carrying this TCR beta chain was seen a single time. In the source study's methods: Amplified reference gene primers provided the basis for estimating nucleated cell counts. Method: immunoSEQ multiplex PCR; TCRdb's copy keeps in-frame clones and lacks some. That table supplies the V and J calls and clone size; D and trimming were determined from the DNA. This sample has more than 75,000 clones, with 84% found just once. The data were obtained in a study of blood T cell repertoires in COVID-19. Across the whole study: Some COVID-19 samples were acute and others convalescent; all came from the United States, Italy and Spain. Sources were T cells, B-cell-depleted T cells, or PBMCs; the material itself was cDNA or gDNA.

The CDR3 extends over 15 amino acids. In germline, CDR1 is MDHEN, CDR2 SYDVKM. Trimming cost V 5 bases and J 5 bases, with 18 bases left between them. The specimen sequenced was peripheral blood. The receptor comes from a man aged 55 to 70 with acute or convalescent COVID-19. V and J are TRBV28 and TRBJ1-2; D may be TRBD1 (5 bases). This chain's CDR3 is CASSTVGAFWYGYTF. Written as DNA, the CDR3 is TGTGCCAGCAGTACAGTAGGGGCCTTTTGGTATGGCTACACCTTC.